Below are 8 T cell receptor beta chains sequenced from a single sample in a study of T cells in Graves' hyperthyroidism and ophthalmopathy. Using RNA transcripts as the source, TCR beta CDR3 regions were amplified. Using the HTBI primer set, a first-round RT-PCR was run on the TCR CDR3. TCRdb re-called the multiplex PCR reads with MiXCR, one entry per CDR3 protein. This repertoire shows 540,000 or so distinct CDR3 sequences, about 45% found once; its top ten account for 15% to 20%. What was sequenced was peripheral blood or thyroid tissue (not recorded which). The receptors shown here come from an adult woman with Graves' disease, either hyperthyroidism or ophthalmopathy (not recorded which).

The chain uses TRBV2 and TRBJ2-1; D is ambiguous. V was clipped by 8 bases and J by 2 bases, with 13 bases between them. The CDR3 sequence is 14 residues long. From germline, CDR1 is SNHLY and CDR2 FYNNEI. CDR3 region: CASRSPHPYNEQFF. In nucleotides, the CDR3 is TGTGCCAGCCGGTCACCCCACCCCTACAATGAGCAGTTCTTC.

In its sample, this clonotype was seen many times. The genes are TRBV5-1 and TRBJ2-3; 10 bases agree with TRBD2. The trim removed 0 bases at V and 8 bases at J, leaving 9 bases unmatched. The CDR3 is made up of 16 amino acids. Germline assignment: CDR1 SGHRS and CDR2 YFSETQ. CDR3 region: CASSLGLAGKIGTQYF. The CDR3 bases are TGCGCCAGCAGCTTGGGACTAGCGGGCAAGATTGGTACGCAGTATTTT.

The chain couples TRBV12-3 or TRBV12-4 to TRBJ1-5; D may be TRBD1 (5 bases). V lost 5 bases to trimming and J lost 5 bases, with 13 bases between them. This CDR3 has 14 residues. The CDR3 bases are TGTGCCAGCAGTACATTGGTCAGGGATCAGCCCCAGCATTTT. It encodes CASSTLVRDQPQHF.

This clonotype occurred many times. This chain connects TRBV27 to TRBJ1-1; D might be TRBD1 (6 bases). CDR1 MNHEY and CDR2 SMNVEV come from the germline V gene (reference sequence). V was shortened by 3 bases and J by 5 bases, with 13 bases between the two germline ends. CDR3 length equals 14 residues. The CDR3 reads CASSLSRGTTEAFF. DNA for the CDR3: TGTGCCAGCAGTTTGAGTAGGGGGACAACTGAAGCTTTCTTT.

This clonotype was counted between two and nine times. V usage is TRBV3-1 and J usage is TRBJ1-1; TRBD1 is a possible D gene (6 bases). Per the germline V gene, CDR1 is LGHDT and CDR2 is YNNKEL (reference sequence). The CDR3 has 12 amino acids. Trimming took off 0 bases at V and 12 bases at J, with 11 bases between the two ends. The CDR3: CASSQDSGASFF. The CDR3, as DNA: TGTGCCAGCAGCCAAGATTCGGGGGCGTCTTTCTTT.

This clonotype was detected a few times. CDR3 in amino acids: CAISGDRGSYEQYF. The DNA for the CDR3 is TGTGCCATCAGTGGGGACAGGGGGTCCTACGAGCAGTACTTC. The chain couples TRBV10-3 to TRBJ2-7; the match to TRBD1 covers 11 bases. After removal of 4 bases from V and 1 base from J, the junction contained 0 bases not matched to a gene. The length of the CDR3 is 14 residues. Germline V gene sequence: CDR1 ENHRY, CDR2 SYGVKD.

This clonotype was seen just once. This chain links TRBV2 with TRBJ2-2; the D is unclear. Germline CDR1 and CDR2: SNHLY and FYNNEI. V shed 3 bases and J shed 8 bases, with 10 bases lying between them. This CDR3 spans 13 amino acids. CDR3: CASSEIGPGELFF. For the CDR3, the DNA is TGTGCCAGCAGTGAGATTGGACCGGGGGAGCTGTTTTTT.

This clonotype was counted at least ten times. The chain is built from TRBV3-1 and TRBJ2-7, with 8 bases lining up with TRBD1. J was trimmed by 3 bases and V by 4 bases; bases with no gene match: 5. The CDR3 covers 14 residues. CDR1 is LGHDT and CDR2 is YNNKEL in the germline V gene (reference sequence). The CDR3 sequence is CASSLTGVHYEQYF. As DNA, the CDR3 is TGTGCCAGCAGCCTGACAGGGGTTCACTACGAGCAGTACTTC.